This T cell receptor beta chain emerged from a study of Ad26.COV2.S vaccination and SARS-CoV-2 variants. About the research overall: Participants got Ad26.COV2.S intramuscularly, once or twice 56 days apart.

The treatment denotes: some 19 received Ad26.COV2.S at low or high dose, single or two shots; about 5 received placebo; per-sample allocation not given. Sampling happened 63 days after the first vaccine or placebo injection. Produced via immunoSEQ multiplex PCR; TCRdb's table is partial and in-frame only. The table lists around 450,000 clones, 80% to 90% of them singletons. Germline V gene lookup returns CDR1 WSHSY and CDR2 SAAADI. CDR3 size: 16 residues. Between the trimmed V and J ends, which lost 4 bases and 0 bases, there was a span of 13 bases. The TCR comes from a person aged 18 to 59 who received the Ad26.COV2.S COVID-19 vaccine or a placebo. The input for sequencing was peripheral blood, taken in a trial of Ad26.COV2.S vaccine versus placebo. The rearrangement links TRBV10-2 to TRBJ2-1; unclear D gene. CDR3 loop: CASSVWAISSYNEQFF. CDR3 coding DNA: TGCGCCAGCAGTGTTTGGGCGATCAGCTCCTACAATGAGCAGTTCTTC.